Given below is one T cell receptor (beta chain) in context. What it binds is not known. This sample is part of a study of human T cells and chemical hapten exposure. As for the study in general: Each week of the approximately 25-week study, patients had diphenylcyclopropenone applied to the scalp. Study results and caveats: TCRs exceeding 1 in 1000 frequency stayed unchanged with DPC sensitization.

TCRdb recomputed calls from the RACE reads with MiXCR, one row per CDR3 protein. The sample yields tens of thousands of distinct CDR3 sequences, approximately 13% seen once. Trimming removed 3 bases from V and 8 bases from J, with 18 bases in between. The CDR3 is 15 amino acids. From germline, CDR1 is SGHRS and CDR2 YFSETQ. Time point in this sample: pre-sensitization, week 0. The treatment denotes: therapeutic diphenylcyclopropenone sensitization with weekly scalp DPC. Blood collection happened ahead of applying each patch test. Sequenced here: whole blood, sampled in connection with sensitization to the hapten diphenylcyclopropenone (DPC). The chain links TRBV5-1 to TRBJ2-1; the D is unclear. This sequence originates from a woman in her twenties or thirties with alopecia areata. Some clones in this sample may be carry-over from other donors' samples. CDR3 DNA sequence: TGCGCCAGCAGCTCCCTGCGGAGCCAAAGGGATGAGCAGTTCTTC. This gives the protein CASSSLRSQRDEQFF.